The TCR beta chain described here comes from a study of cytomegalovirus exposure and HLA in healthy donors. V lost 5 bases and J lost 7; bases outside the gene matches: 4. Germline assignment: CDR1 SEHNR and CDR2 FQNEAQ (reference sequence). This CDR3 comprises 12 residues. Regarding this clone: The antigen remains undetermined.

The primer mix had 60 Vbeta and 13 Jbeta primers. TCRdb's table, derived via immunoSEQ multiplex PCR, lists solely in-frame clones and lacks some. The sample shows about 89,000 clones, about 85% of them seen only once. The study, taken as a whole, reports: Immune exposure information available was restricted to CMV serostatus.

This TCR was recovered from a middle-aged man in good health and CMV-seropositive. The gene calls are TRBV7-9 and TRBJ1-2; TRBD1 matches 7 bases. Sequencing was done on a sample of PBMCs. This CDR3 reads CASSRDRFGYTF. The CDR3 nucleotides are TGTGCCAGCAGCCGGGACAGATTTGGCTACACCTTC.